This T cell receptor beta chain was profiled in a study of post-analysis software for immune sequencing data. About the research overall: The disease courses spanned relapsing-remitting, secondary progressive and progressive-relapsing forms of multiple sclerosis.

CDR3 length: 15 amino acids. CDR1 and CDR2 (germline): LNHNV, YYDKDF (reference sequence). V was clipped by 0 bases and J by 4 bases, with 10 bases between them. cDNA libraries of TCR beta carried unique molecular identifiers. It was from roughly 1.1 to 9.2 million T cells that about half a million cDNA molecules came. A single record per CDR3 protein comes from TCRdb applying MiXCR to the PCR reads. Among around 710,000 distinct CDR3 sequences listed, roughly 46% were seen once. General observations from the study: Controls showed lower frequencies than patients for several TRBV segments, and TRBV5-6, TRBV5-1 and TRBV20-1 were among these. There was significantly lower normalized Chao1 diversity in multiple sclerosis patients than in controls.

This clonotype has more than one count but fewer than ten. The antigen is not known. This sequence was found in a girl aged 5-17 years with multiple sclerosis. Sample: blood. This chain connects TRBV15 to TRBJ2-1; D call uncertain. CDR3 in DNA: TGTGCCACCAGCAGAGAAGACTTAGGGTACAATGAGCAGTTCTTC. This encodes CATSREDLGYNEQFF.